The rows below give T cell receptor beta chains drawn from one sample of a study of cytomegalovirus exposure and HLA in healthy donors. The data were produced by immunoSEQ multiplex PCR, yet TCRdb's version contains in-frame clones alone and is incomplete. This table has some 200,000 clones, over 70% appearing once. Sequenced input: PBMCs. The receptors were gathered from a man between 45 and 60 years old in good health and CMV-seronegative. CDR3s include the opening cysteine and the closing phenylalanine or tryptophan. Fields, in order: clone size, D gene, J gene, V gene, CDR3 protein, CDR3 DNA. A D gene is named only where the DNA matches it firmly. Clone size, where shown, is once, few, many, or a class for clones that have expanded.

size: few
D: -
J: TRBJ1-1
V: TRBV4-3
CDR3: CASSYQQAASTEAFF
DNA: TGCGCCAGCAGCTACCAACAGGCGGCGAGCACTGAAGCTTTCTTT

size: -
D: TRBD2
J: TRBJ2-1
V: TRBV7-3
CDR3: CASRNSGGADEQFF
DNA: TGTGCCAGCAGAAATAGCGGGGGGGCCGATGAGCAGTTCTTC

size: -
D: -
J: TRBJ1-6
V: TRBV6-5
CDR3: CASSFSGSSYNSPLHF
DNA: TGTGCCAGCAGTTTCAGTGGGAGCTCCTATAATTCACCCCTCCACTTT

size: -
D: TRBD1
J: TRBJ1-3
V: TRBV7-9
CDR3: CSSSFLTGDGNTIYF
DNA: TGTTCCAGCAGCTTTTTGACAGGGGATGGAAACACCATATATTTT

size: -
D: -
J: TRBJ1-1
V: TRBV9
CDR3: CASSVGGREAFF
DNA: TGTGCCAGCAGCGTAGGCGGGCGTGAAGCTTTCTTT

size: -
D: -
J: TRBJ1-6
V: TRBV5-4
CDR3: CASTPGGDSGSPLHF
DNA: TGTGCCAGCACCCCCGGAGGGGATTCGGGTTCACCCCTCCACTTT

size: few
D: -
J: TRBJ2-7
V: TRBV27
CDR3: CASSPLRGAGSYEQYF
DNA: TGTGCCAGCAGCCCCCTTCGGGGTGCGGGCTCCTACGAGCAGTACTTC

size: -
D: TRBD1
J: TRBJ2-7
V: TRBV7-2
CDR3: CASSSQGNGYEQYF
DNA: TGTGCCAGCAGCTCACAGGGGAATGGCTACGAGCAGTACTTC

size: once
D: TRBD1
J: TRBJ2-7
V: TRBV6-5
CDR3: CASSGQGNIYEQYF
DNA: TGTGCCAGCAGTGGACAGGGCAATATCTACGAGCAGTACTTC

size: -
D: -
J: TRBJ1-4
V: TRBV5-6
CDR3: CASTQGPREKLFF
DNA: TGTGCCAGCACCCAGGGTCCCAGGGAAAAACTGTTTTTT

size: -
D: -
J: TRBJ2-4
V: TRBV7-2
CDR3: CASSFGRGRGIQYF
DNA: TGTGCCAGCAGCTTCGGCAGGGGCCGTGGGATTCAGTACTTC

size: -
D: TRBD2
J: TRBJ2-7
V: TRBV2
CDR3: CASGTSGDLGEQYF
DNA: TGTGCCAGCGGGACTAGCGGGGACCTAGGCGAGCAGTACTTC

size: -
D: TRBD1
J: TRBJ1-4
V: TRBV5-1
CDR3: CASSTQGVQEKLFF
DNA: TGCGCCAGCAGCACCCAGGGGGTTCAGGAAAAACTGTTTTTT

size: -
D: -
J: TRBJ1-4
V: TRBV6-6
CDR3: CASSFGQQGPNEKLFF
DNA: TGTGCCAGCAGTTTCGGGCAGCAGGGCCCTAATGAAAAACTGTTTTTT

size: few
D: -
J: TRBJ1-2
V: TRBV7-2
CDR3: CASSQNHGYTF
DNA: TGTGCCAGCAGCCAGAATCATGGCTACACCTTC

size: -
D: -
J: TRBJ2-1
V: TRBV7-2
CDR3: CASSLVGQKYNEQFF
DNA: TGTGCCAGCAGCTTAGTTGGCCAGAAATACAATGAGCAGTTCTTC

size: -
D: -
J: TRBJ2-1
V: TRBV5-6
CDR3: CASSFGTRNEQFF
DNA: TGTGCCAGCAGCTTCGGGACACGAAATGAGCAGTTCTTC

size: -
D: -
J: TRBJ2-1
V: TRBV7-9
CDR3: CASSLGIEQFF
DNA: TGTGCCAGCAGCTTAGGTATTGAGCAGTTCTTC

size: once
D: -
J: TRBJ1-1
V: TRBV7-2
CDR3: CASSLVRDTQRLRDTEAFF
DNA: TGTGCCAGCAGCTTAGTCCGGGACACCCAGCGACTAAGGGACACTGAAGCTTTCTTT

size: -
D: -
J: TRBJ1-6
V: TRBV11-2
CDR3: CASSFGLNSPLHF
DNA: TGTGCCAGCAGCTTCGGTTTAAACTCACCCCTCCACTTT

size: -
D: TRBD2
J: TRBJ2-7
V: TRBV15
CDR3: CATSRDRGGAYEQYF
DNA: TGTGCCACCAGCAGAGATCGGGGAGGGGCCTACGAGCAGTACTTC

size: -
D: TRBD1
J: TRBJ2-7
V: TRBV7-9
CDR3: CSSSRGQGGDEQYF
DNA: TGTTCCAGCAGCCGGGGACAGGGGGGCGACGAGCAGTACTTC

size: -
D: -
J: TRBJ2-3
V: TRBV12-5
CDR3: CASGLSTGEGTDTQYF
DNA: TGTGCTAGTGGTTTGTCAACAGGGGAGGGCACAGATACGCAGTATTTT

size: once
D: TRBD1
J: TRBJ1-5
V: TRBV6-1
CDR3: CASSAATGQGVGSNQPQHF
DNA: TGTGCCAGCAGTGCCGCGACCGGACAGGGGGTGGGCAGCAATCAGCCCCAGCATTTT

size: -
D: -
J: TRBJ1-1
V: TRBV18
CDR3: CASSMYAGEAFF
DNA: TGTGCCAGCTCGATGTATGCAGGCGAAGCTTTCTTT

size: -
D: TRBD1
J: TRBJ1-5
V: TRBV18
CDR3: CASSPGTGLQPQHF
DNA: TGTGCCAGCTCACCGGGGACAGGGTTACAGCCCCAGCATTTT

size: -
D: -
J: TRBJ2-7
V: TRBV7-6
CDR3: CASSFGWRVPYEQYF
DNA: TGTGCCAGCAGCTTCGGTTGGAGGGTCCCCTACGAGCAGTACTTC

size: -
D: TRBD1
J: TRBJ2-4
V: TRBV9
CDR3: CASSAFGQGTAKNIQYF
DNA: TGTGCCAGCAGCGCCTTCGGACAGGGGACAGCCAAAAACATTCAGTACTTC

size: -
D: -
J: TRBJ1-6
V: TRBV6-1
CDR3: CASRGRLSGDSPLHF
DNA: TGTGCCAGCAGGGGCAGGTTGAGCGGGGATTCACCCCTCCACTTT

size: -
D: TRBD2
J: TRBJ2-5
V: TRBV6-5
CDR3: CASSYSGTSGETQYF
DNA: TGTGCCAGCAGTTACTCCGGGACTAGCGGAGAGACCCAGTACTTC

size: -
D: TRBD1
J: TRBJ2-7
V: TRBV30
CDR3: CAWSDQGDRKPIFSYEQYF
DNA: TGTGCCTGGAGCGACCAAGGGGACAGAAAGCCCATTTTCTCCTACGAGCAGTACTTC

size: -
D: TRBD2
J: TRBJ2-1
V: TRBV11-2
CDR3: CASSLSLAGNNEQFF
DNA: TGTGCCAGCAGCTTGTCCCTAGCGGGGAACAATGAGCAGTTCTTC

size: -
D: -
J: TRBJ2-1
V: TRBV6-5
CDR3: CASSLGTPSHNEQFF
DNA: TGTGCCAGCAGTCTCGGGACTCCCTCCCACAATGAGCAGTTCTTC

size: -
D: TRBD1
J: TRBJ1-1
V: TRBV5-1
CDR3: CASSTDRGRMAEAFF
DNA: TGCGCCAGCAGCACGGACAGGGGGCGAATGGCTGAAGCTTTCTTT

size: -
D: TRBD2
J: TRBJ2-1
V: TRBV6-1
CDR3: CASSEARRGGEFF
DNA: TGTGCCAGCAGTGAAGCGCGGCGGGGGGGTGAGTTCTTC

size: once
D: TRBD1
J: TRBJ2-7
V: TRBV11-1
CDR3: CASSSDRYEQYF
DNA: TGTGCCAGCAGCTCGGACAGGTACGAGCAGTACTTC

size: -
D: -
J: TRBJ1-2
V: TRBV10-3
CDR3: CALSQSANYGYTF
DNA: TGTGCCCTTTCCCAATCAGCTAACTATGGCTACACCTTC

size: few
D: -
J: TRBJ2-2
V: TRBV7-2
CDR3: CASSPTGELFF
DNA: TGTGCCAGCAGCCCTACCGGGGAGCTGTTTTTT

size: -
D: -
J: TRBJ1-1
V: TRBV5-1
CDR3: CASSLEGRVNTEAFF
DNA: TGCGCCAGCAGCTTGGAGGGCAGGGTGAACACTGAAGCTTTCTTT

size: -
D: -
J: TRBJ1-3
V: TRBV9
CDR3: CASSGPQGSGNTIYF
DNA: TGTGCCAGCAGCGGACCCCAGGGGTCTGGAAACACCATATATTTT

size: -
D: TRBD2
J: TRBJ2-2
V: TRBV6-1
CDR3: CASSRGANTGELFF
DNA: TGTGCCAGCAGTCGGGGGGCGAACACCGGGGAGCTGTTTTTT

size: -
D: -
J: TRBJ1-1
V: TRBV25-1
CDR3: CASNSWGDATEAFF
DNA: TGTGCCAGCAACTCGTGGGGGGACGCCACTGAAGCTTTCTTT

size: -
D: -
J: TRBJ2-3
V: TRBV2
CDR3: CASSVTDSSTDTQYF
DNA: TGTGCCAGCAGTGTGACGGACTCTAGCACAGATACGCAGTATTTT

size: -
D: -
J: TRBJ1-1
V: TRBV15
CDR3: CATSSRTGPGRGAFF
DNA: TGTGCCACCAGCAGTCGCACGGGACCGGGGAGGGGAGCTTTCTTT

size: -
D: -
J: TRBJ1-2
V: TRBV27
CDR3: CASSLISPGTSGGYTF
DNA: TGTGCCAGCAGTTTAATTTCTCCGGGCACAAGCGGCGGCTACACCTTC

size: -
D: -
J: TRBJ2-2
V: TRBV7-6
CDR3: CASSLVWTVYTGELFF
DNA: TGTGCCAGCAGCTTAGTCTGGACAGTTTACACCGGGGAGCTGTTTTTT

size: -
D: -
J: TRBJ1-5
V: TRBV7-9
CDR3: CASASGGGQPQHF
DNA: TGTGCCAGCGCATCTGGGGGGGGACAGCCCCAGCATTTT

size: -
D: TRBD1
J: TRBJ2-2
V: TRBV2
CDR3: CASRGTANTGELFF
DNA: TGTGCCAGCAGGGGGACAGCGAACACCGGGGAGCTGTTTTTT

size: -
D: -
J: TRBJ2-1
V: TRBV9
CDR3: CASSVAGSYEQFF
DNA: TGTGCCAGCAGCGTAGCGGGGAGCTATGAGCAGTTCTTC

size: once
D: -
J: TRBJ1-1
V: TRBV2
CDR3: CASSERGTEAFF
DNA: TGTGCCAGCAGTGAACGGGGCACTGAAGCTTTCTTT

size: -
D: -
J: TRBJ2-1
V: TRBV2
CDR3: CASSEGLGLDEQFF
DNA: TGTGCCAGCAGTGAAGGCTTGGGGCTCGATGAGCAGTTCTTC